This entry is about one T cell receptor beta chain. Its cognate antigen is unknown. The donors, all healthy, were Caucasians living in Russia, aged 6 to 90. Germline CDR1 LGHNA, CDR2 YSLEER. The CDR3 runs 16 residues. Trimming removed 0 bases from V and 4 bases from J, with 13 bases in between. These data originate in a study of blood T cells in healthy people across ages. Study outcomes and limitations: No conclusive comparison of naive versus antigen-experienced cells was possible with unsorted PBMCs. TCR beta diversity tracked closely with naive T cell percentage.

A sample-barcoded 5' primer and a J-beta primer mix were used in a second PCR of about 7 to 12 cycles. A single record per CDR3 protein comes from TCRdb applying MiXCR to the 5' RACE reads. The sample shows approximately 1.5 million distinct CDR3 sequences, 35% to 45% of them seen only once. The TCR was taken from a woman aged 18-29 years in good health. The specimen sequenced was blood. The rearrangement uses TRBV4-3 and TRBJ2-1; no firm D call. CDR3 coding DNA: TGCGCCAGCAGCCAAGATATGGTTGGCCGGTACAATGAGCAGTTCTTC. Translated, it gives CASSQDMVGRYNEQFF.